The T cell receptor beta chain described here comes from a study of early T cells in non-severe SARS-CoV-2 infection. About the research overall: RNA in bulk from unsorted whole blood was sequenced, and chains were unpaired. Study-level findings and limits: VDJdb matching skewed toward anti-spike CD8 responses, missing private and CD4 specificities.

Individual cDNA molecules were tagged with unique molecular identifiers, the study reported. TCRdb re-called the 5' RACE reads through MiXCR, storing one row per CDR3 protein. The sample has roughly 71,000 distinct CDR3 sequences, approximately 13% seen once. About this clonotype: Antigen specificity is unknown.

This CDR3 comprises 16 residues. The germline gives CDR1 LGHDT, CDR2 YNNKEL (reference sequence). With 0 bases removed from V and 3 bases from J, the gap between germline ends came to 12 bases. Sequencing was carried out using whole blood. The TCR was taken from an adult who was a healthcare worker with PCR-confirmed SARS-CoV-2 infection or an uninfected control (not recorded which). The chain couples TRBV3-1 to TRBJ2-4, with D perhaps TRBD2 (5 bases). The CDR3 coding sequence is TGTGCCAGCAGCCAAGACCCAGAAGCGGACAAAAACATTCAGTACTTC. The encoded protein is CASSQDPEADKNIQYF.